These T cell receptor beta chains were read from a single sample in a study of blood T cell repertoires in COVID-19. Clones were read by immunoSEQ multiplex PCR, and TCRdb kept only the in-frame ones, dropping some. The sample includes fewer than 300,000 clones, about 89% of them seen just once. What was sequenced was PBMCs or T cells enriched from blood (not recorded which). The receptors here all came from a man between 40 and 49 years old who had recovered from COVID-19. Each CDR3 is given with its conserved first and last residue. D genes are given only for firm matches. Clone size appears in some rows only: once, few, many, or a class for an expanded clone.

V	J	size	D	CDR3	DNA
TRBV19	TRBJ1-2	.	.	CASSIWRVGYTF	TGTGCCAGTAGTATCTGGAGGGTAGGCTACACCTTC
TRBV5-5	TRBJ2-2	few	.	CASSLVITTTNTGELFF	TGTGCCAGCAGCTTGGTTATTACAACTACGAACACCGGGGAGCTGTTTTTT
TRBV7-2	TRBJ1-3	once	.	CASSQRQPLASGNTIYF	TGTGCCAGCAGCCAGAGACAGCCACTAGCCTCTGGAAACACCATATATTTT
TRBV19	TRBJ1-3	.	.	CASVQGGGNTIYF	TGTGCCAGTGTGCAGGGAGGTGGAAACACCATATATTTT
TRBV27	TRBJ2-7	.	.	CASTPGGPASYEQYF	TGTGCCAGCACCCCCGGGGGGCCAGCCTCCTACGAGCAGTACTTC
TRBV29-1	TRBJ1-5	.	TRBD1	CSVAETGGRHQPQHF	TGCAGCGTTGCGGAAACAGGGGGAAGACATCAGCCCCAGCATTTT
TRBV27	TRBJ1-1	once	TRBD1	CASSLTGGVVSTEAFF	TGTGCCAGCAGTCTAACAGGGGGCGTGGTAAGCACTGAAGCTTTCTTT
TRBV7-8	TRBJ1-3	.	TRBD1	CASSLVSRQGRHTIYF	TGTGCCAGCAGCTTGGTTTCGAGACAGGGGCGTCACACCATATATTTT
TRBV18	TRBJ1-1	.	TRBD1	CASSLTDRTEAFF	TGTGCCAGCTCACTAACGGACAGGACTGAAGCTTTCTTT
TRBV4-1	TRBJ2-2	.	TRBD1	CASSQTGTGAVGELFF	TGCGCCAGCAGCCAAACCGGGACAGGGGCCGTCGGGGAGCTGTTTTTT
TRBV5-1	TRBJ1-1	once	TRBD1	CASSWGDRNTEAFF	TGCGCCAGCAGCTGGGGGGACAGAAACACTGAAGCTTTCTTT
TRBV19	TRBJ1-4	.	TRBD1	CASSGQAGEKLFF	TGTGCCAGTTCGGGACAGGCGGGGGAAAAACTGTTTTTT
TRBV13	TRBJ1-5	.	TRBD1	CASSLGRQGRGDNQPQHF	TGTGCCAGCAGCTTAGGGCGACAGGGAAGAGGAGACAATCAGCCCCAGCATTTT
TRBV13	TRBJ2-3	.	.	CASSLDSRDTQYF	TGTGCCAGCAGCTTAGACTCCCGAGATACGCAGTATTTT
TRBV30	TRBJ2-7	.	TRBD1	CAWGQGRGQYF	TGTGCCTGGGGACAGGGAAGGGGGCAGTACTTC
TRBV13	TRBJ2-7	.	.	CASSFAVGGGEQYF	TGTGCCAGCAGCTTTGCGGTGGGAGGGGGCGAGCAGTACTTC
TRBV6-1	TRBJ1-5	few	.	CASSERGDIGQPQHF	TGTGCCAGCAGTGAACGGGGGGACATTGGACAGCCCCAGCATTTT
TRBV5-1	TRBJ2-1	.	.	CASSLVPGNEQFF	TGCGCCAGCAGCTTGGTCCCGGGTAATGAGCAGTTCTTC
TRBV3-1/TRBV3-2	TRBJ2-1	.	TRBD2	CASSWGLAGGEQFF	TGTGCCAGCAGCTGGGGACTAGCGGGGGGTGAGCAGTTCTTC
TRBV2	TRBJ1-2	.	TRBD1	CASIQDRGYSYGYTF	TGTGCCAGCATCCAAGACAGGGGTTATTCCTATGGCTACACCTTC
TRBV4-2	TRBJ1-3	.	.	CASSQDQRGFGNTIYF	TGTGCCAGCAGCCAAGATCAAAGGGGATTTGGAAACACCATATATTTT
TRBV30	TRBJ2-5	.	TRBD2	CAWSISKGLAGSQETQYF	TGTGCCTGGAGTATATCAAAGGGACTAGCGGGATCCCAAGAGACCCAGTACTTC
TRBV9	TRBJ1-5	.	.	CASSVSGGFNQPQHF	TGTGCCAGCAGCGTGAGTGGAGGGTTCAATCAGCCCCAGCATTTT
TRBV6-6	TRBJ1-1	.	.	CASSYSTVDMNTEAFF	TGTGCCAGCAGTTACTCGACAGTAGATATGAACACTGAAGCTTTCTTT
TRBV19	TRBJ2-2	.	.	CASSIGRGSNTGELFF	TGTGCCAGTAGTATAGGACGGGGATCGAACACCGGGGAGCTGTTTTTT
TRBV5-6	TRBJ2-7	.	TRBD2	CASGTSGAYEQYF	TGTGCCAGCGGTACTAGCGGGGCCTACGAGCAGTACTTC
TRBV20-1	TRBJ2-1	.	TRBD2	CSASPLSGGPSEQFF	TGCAGTGCTAGTCCTCTGAGCGGGGGCCCCTCTGAGCAGTTCTTC
TRBV4-2	TRBJ2-5	.	.	CASSQARETQYF	TGTGCCAGCAGCCAAGCTAGGGAGACCCAGTACTTC
TRBV3-1/TRBV3-2	TRBJ1-1	.	.	CASSPLRGTEAFF	TGTGCCAGCAGCCCTCTCCGGGGCACTGAAGCTTTCTTT
TRBV5-6	TRBJ1-1	.	.	CASSFRPGMNTEAFF	TGTGCCAGCAGCTTCCGCCCGGGGATGAACACTGAAGCTTTCTTT
TRBV4-2	TRBJ2-1	.	.	CASSQDSSYNEQFF	TGTGCCAGCAGCCAAGACAGCTCCTACAATGAGCAGTTCTTC
TRBV11-1	TRBJ2-6	.	.	CASSPRFSGANVLTF	TGTGCCAGCAGCCCGCGGTTCTCTGGGGCCAACGTCCTGACTTTC
TRBV5-1	TRBJ1-1	.	TRBD1	CASSLSFGTANTEAFF	TGCGCCAGCAGCTTGTCTTTTGGGACAGCGAACACTGAAGCTTTCTTT
TRBV11-3	TRBJ2-3	.	.	CASRGDTDTQYF	TGTGCCAGCAGAGGGGACACAGATACGCAGTATTTT
TRBV3-1/TRBV3-2	TRBJ1-1	.	TRBD1	CASSPGTGIIEAFF	TGTGCCAGCAGCCCCGGGACAGGGATAATTGAAGCTTTCTTT
TRBV7-9	TRBJ2-1	.	TRBD2	CASSLSQLADNEQFF	TGTGCCAGCAGCTTAAGTCAACTAGCGGACAATGAGCAGTTCTTC
TRBV6-2/TRBV6-3	TRBJ1-4	.	.	CASSYLTLGPSATNEKLFF	TGTGCCAGCAGTTACTTAACCCTTGGGCCATCTGCAACTAATGAAAAACTGTTTTTT
TRBV21-1	TRBJ2-2	once	.	CASSNEPAKRAGELFF	TGTGCCAGCAGCAATGAACCGGCGAAACGGGCCGGGGAGCTGTTTTTT
TRBV14	TRBJ2-1	.	TRBD2	CASSQRTSGYNEQFF	TGTGCCAGCAGCCAAAGGACTAGCGGGTACAATGAGCAGTTCTTC
TRBV6-6	TRBJ1-5	.	.	CASSYSDIPSNQPQHF	TGTGCCAGCAGTTACTCGGACATCCCTAGCAATCAGCCCCAGCATTTT
TRBV4-2	TRBJ2-1	.	TRBD1	CASSLTETGAGYNEQFF	TGTGCCAGCAGCCTCACAGAAACAGGGGCCGGCTACAATGAGCAGTTCTTC
TRBV28	TRBJ1-5	.	.	CASSLMGRSNQPQHF	TGTGCCAGCAGTTTAATGGGGCGTAGCAATCAGCCCCAGCATTTT
TRBV5-1	TRBJ2-3	.	.	CASSFSRDTDTQYF	TGCGCCAGCAGCTTTTCGCGGGACACAGATACGCAGTATTTT
TRBV3-1/TRBV3-2	TRBJ1-1	.	TRBD1	CASSKTTGGLSEAFF	TGTGCCAGCAGTAAAACGACAGGGGGCTTGAGTGAAGCTTTCTTT
TRBV6-5	TRBJ1-2	.	TRBD1	CASSTGVLSGYTF	TGTGCCAGCAGTACAGGGGTTCTAAGTGGCTACACCTTC
TRBV5-6	TRBJ2-7	.	TRBD2	CASTRLAGAEQYF	TGTGCCAGCACCCGACTAGCGGGAGCCGAGCAGTACTTC
TRBV7-2	TRBJ1-3	.	TRBD1	CASSQGQRGTGNTIYF	TGTGCCAGCAGCCAGGGACAGCGGGGGACTGGAAACACCATATATTTT
TRBV7-3	TRBJ2-3	.	.	CASSSRLSTDTQYF	TGTGCCAGCAGCAGTCGACTCTCCACAGATACGCAGTATTTT
TRBV18	TRBJ2-5	.	.	CASSPRAGPETQYF	TGTGCCAGCTCACCACGGGCAGGGCCAGAGACCCAGTACTTC
TRBV4-1	TRBJ2-2	.	.	CASSPSVGMAGELFF	TGCGCCAGCAGCCCCTCGGTCGGGATGGCCGGGGAGCTGTTTTTT
TRBV9	TRBJ1-5	.	TRBD1	CASSVAGGSNQPQHF	TGTGCCAGCAGCGTAGCAGGGGGGAGCAATCAGCCCCAGCATTTT
TRBV4-1	TRBJ1-1	.	.	CASSQGGRDYQAFF	TGCGCCAGCAGCCAAGGGGGGAGGGATTACCAAGCTTTCTTT
TRBV6-2/TRBV6-3	TRBJ2-7	.	TRBD2	CASSTGLGWSSYEQYF	TGTGCCAGCAGTACTGGACTAGGGTGGAGCTCCTACGAGCAGTACTTC
TRBV19	TRBJ2-7	once	TRBD2	CASSIARGAGYEQYF	TGTGCCAGTAGTATAGCGCGGGGGGCCGGCTACGAGCAGTACTTC
TRBV15	TRBJ2-3	.	.	CATSPAGFTDTQYF	TGTGCCACCAGCCCGGCGGGATTCACAGATACGCAGTATTTT
TRBV4-2	TRBJ1-2	.	TRBD1	CASSQEGTGDGYTF	TGTGCCAGCAGCCAAGAGGGGACAGGGGATGGCTACACCTTC
TRBV7-6	TRBJ1-1	.	.	CASSSEGRGTEAFF	TGTGCCAGCAGCTCCGAAGGCAGGGGCACTGAAGCTTTCTTT